The present T cell receptor beta chain was sequenced within a study of T cell responses to AZD1222 COVID-19 vaccine. Trimming removed 0 bases at V and 5 bases at J, with 13 bases between. The germline V gene has CDR1 KGHDR and CDR2 SFDVKD. The CDR3 covers 15 residues. Second-dose schedules of about 4 or about 12 weeks were combined. In its sample, this clone was seen a few times. Antigen: not known. Libraries were prepared by immunoSEQ multiplex PCR; TCRdb keeps only in-frame clonotypes and omits some of them. Of 90,000 to 110,000 clones in the sample, roughly 89% were seen once. Findings and caveats of the study: Two AZD1222 doses significantly raised spike-specific TCR breadth and depth over controls. Donors were largely white British and mainly female; clonal diversity was possibly underestimated. Seropositive status at baseline applied to only five to seven AZD1222 recipients.

The receptor was isolated from an adult who received the AZD1222 COVID-19 vaccine. Sequencing used peripheral blood, obtained 28 days after the second AZD1222 dose. This chain joins TRBV24-1 and TRBJ2-7, with D hard to call. In DNA form, the CDR3 reads TGTGCCACCAGTGATTTGAGCATGGGGTTGGACGAGCAGTACTTC. Translated, it gives CATSDLSMGLDEQYF.